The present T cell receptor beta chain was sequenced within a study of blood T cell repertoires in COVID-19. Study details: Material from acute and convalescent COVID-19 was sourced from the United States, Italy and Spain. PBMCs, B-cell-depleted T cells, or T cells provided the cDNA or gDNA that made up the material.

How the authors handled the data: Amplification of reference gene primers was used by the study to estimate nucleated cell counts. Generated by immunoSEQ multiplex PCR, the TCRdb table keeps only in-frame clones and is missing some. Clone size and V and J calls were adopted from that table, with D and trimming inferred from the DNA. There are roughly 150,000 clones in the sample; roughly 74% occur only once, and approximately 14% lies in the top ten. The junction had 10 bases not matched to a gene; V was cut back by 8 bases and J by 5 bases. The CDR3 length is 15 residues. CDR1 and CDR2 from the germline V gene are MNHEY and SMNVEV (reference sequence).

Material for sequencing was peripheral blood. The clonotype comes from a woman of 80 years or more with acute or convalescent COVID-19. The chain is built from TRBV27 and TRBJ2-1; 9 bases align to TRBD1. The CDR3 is CASALGQGYDNEQFF. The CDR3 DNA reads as TGTGCCAGCGCCCTCGGACAGGGGTATGACAATGAGCAGTTCTTC.